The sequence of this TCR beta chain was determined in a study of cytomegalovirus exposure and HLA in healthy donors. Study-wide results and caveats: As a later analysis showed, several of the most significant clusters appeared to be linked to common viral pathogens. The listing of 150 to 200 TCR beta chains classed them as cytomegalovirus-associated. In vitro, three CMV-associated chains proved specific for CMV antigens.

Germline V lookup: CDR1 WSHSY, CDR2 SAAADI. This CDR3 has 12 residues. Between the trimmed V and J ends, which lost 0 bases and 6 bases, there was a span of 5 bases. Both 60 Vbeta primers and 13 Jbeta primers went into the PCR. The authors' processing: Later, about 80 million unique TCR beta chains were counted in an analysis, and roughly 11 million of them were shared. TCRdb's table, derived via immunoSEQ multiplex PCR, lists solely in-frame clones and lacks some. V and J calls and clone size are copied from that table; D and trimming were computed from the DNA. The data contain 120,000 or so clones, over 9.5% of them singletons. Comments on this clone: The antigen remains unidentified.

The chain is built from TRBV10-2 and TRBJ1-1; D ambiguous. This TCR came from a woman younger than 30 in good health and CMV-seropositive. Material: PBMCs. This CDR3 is CASSESLAEAFF. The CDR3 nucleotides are TGCGCCAGCAGTGAGTCGTTAGCTGAAGCTTTCTTT.